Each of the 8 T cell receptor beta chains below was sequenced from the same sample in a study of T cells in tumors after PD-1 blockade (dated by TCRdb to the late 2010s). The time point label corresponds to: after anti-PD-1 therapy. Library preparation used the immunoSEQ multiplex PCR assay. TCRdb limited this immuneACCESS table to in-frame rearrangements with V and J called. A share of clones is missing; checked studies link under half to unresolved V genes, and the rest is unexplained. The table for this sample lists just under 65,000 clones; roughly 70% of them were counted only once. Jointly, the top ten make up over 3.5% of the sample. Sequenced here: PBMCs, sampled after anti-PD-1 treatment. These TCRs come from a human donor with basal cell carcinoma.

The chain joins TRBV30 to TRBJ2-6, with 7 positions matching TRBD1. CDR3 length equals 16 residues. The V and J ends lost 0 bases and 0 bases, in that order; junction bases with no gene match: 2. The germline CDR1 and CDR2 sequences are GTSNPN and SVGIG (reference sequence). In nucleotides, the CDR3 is TGTGCCTGGAGTGTACAGGGGAGCTCTGGGGCCAACGTCCTGACTTTC. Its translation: CAWSVQGSSGANVLTF. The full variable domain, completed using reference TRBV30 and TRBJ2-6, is SQTIHQWPATLVQPVGSPLSLECTVEGTSNPNLYWYRQAAGRGLQLLFYSVGIGQISSEVPQNLSASRPQDRQFILSSKKLLLSDSGFYLCAWSVQGSSGANVLTFGAGSRLTVL.

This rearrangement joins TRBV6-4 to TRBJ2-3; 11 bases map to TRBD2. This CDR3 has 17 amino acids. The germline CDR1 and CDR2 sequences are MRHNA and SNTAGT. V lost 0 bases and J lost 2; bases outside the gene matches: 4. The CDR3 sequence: CASSDSSSGGPTDTQYF. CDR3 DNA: TGTGCCAGCAGTGACTCTTCTAGCGGGGGGCCCACAGATACGCAGTATTTT.

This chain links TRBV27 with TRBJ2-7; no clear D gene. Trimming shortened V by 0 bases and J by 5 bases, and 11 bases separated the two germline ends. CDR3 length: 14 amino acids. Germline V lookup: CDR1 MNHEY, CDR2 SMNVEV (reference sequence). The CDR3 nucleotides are TGTGCCAGCAGTTTATCGACCGTGTGGGACGAGCAGTACTTC. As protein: CASSLSTVWDEQYF.

The CDR3, as DNA: TGTGCCAGCAGCTTAGGGGGACGGGGGGAGCAGTATTTT. Translating gives CASSLGGRGEQYF. The chain has TRBV7-6 and TRBJ2-3, with 7 bases that match TRBD2. Germline values: CDR1 SGHVS, CDR2 FNYEAQ. The junction had 6 bases not matched to a gene; V was cut back by 1 base and J by 11 bases. This CDR3 spans 13 amino acids.

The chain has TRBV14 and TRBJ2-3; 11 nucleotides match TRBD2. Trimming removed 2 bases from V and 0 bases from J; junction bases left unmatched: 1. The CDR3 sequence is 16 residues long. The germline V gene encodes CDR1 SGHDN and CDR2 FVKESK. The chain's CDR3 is CASSQSSGGSTDTQYF. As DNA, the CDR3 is TGTGCCAGCAGCCAATCTAGCGGGGGGAGCACAGATACGCAGTATTTT.

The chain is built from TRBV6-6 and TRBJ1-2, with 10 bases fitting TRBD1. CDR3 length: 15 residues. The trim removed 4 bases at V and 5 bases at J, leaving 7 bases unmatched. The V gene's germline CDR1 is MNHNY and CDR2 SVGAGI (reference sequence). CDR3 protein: CASSLKGTGEYGYTF. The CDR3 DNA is TGTGCCAGCAGTTTAAAAGGGACAGGGGAATATGGCTACACCTTC.

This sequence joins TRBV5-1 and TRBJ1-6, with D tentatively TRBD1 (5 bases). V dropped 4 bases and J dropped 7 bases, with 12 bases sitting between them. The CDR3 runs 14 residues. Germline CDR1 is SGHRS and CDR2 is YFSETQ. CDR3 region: CASSQGRENSPLHF. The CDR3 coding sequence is TGCGCCAGCAGCCAGGGCAGAGAAAATTCACCCCTCCACTTT.

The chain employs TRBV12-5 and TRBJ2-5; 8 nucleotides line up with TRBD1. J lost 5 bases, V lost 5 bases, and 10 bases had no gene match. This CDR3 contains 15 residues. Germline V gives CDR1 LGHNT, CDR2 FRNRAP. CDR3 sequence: CASGMGRQGRETQYF. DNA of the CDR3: TGTGCTAGTGGTATGGGTCGACAGGGGCGGGAGACCCAGTACTTC.